This TCR beta chain appears in the sequencing data of a study of identical twins. The study, taken as a whole, reports: Twin-shared out-of-frame alpha sequences were enriched for low generation probability.

TCRdb ran MiXCR on the 5' RACE reads and lists one entry per CDR3 protein. Of around 490,000 distinct CDR3 sequences in the sample, roughly 15% were seen once. This clonotype was seen more than once but under ten times. Its antigen is still unknown. The same data also went into a second study, on yellow fever vaccine responses in identical twins.

The source material was CD4+ T cells sorted from blood. This receptor was identified in a woman aged 18-29 years in good health.

CDR3 in DNA: TGTGCCAGCAGCCGGTTACAGGGATACGGGGAGCTGTTTTTT. Translating it yields CASSRLQGYGELFF. This sequence joins TRBV5-6 and TRBJ2-2, with D perhaps TRBD1 (6 bases). Looked up from germline, CDR1 is SGHDT and CDR2 is YYEEEE. Trimming shortened V by 4 bases and J by 7 bases, and 14 bases separated the two germline ends. CDR3 length: 14 residues. The whole variable domain, remainder taken from reference TRBV5-6 and TRBJ2-2, is DAGVTQSPTHLIKTRGQQVTLRCSPKSGHDTVSWYQQALGQGPQFIFQYYEEEERQRGNFPDRFSGHQFPNYSSELNVNALLLGDSALYLCASSRLQGYGELFFGEGSRLTVL.